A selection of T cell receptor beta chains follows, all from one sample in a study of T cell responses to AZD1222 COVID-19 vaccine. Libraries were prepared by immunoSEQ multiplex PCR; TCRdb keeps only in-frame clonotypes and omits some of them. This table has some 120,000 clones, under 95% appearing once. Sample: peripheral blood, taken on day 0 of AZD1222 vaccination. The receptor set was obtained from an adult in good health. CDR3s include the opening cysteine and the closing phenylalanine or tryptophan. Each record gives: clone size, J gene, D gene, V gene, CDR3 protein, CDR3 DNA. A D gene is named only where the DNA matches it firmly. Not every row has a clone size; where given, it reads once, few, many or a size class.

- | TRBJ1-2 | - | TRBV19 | CASTANGDGYTF | TGTGCCAGTACCGCGAATGGGGATGGCTACACCTTC
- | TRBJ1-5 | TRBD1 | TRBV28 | CASRRTGRGNQPQHF | TGTGCCAGCAGGAGGACAGGGAGAGGCAATCAGCCCCAGCATTTT
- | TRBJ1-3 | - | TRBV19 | CASSPEEILPGNTIYF | TGTGCCAGTAGTCCCGAGGAAATACTTCCTGGAAACACCATATATTTT
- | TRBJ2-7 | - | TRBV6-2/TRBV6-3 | CASSSKTRRYEQYF | TGTGCCAGCAGTTCAAAAACCCGCCGGTACGAGCAGTACTTC
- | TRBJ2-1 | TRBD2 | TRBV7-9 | CASSLVGGTRALNEQFF | TGTGCCAGCAGCTTAGTTGGCGGGACTAGGGCCCTAAATGAGCAGTTCTTC
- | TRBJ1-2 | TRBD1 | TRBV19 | CASSISRGIYGYTF | TGTGCCAGTAGTATCTCCAGGGGGATCTATGGCTACACCTTC
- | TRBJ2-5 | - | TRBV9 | CASSVGVAEETQYF | TGTGCCAGCAGCGTAGGGGTAGCGGAAGAGACCCAGTACTTC
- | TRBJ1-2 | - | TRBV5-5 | CASSLDFVGQLDNYGYTF | TGTGCCAGCAGCTTAGATTTTGTAGGCCAACTGGATAACTATGGCTACACCTTC
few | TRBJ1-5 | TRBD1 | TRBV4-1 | CASSQEGTGGSPQHF | TGCGCCAGCAGCCAAGAGGGGACAGGGGGTTCGCCCCAGCATTTT
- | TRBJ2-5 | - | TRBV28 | CATVGDGAYQETQYF | TGTGCCACCGTTGGGGACGGAGCGTACCAAGAGACCCAGTACTTC
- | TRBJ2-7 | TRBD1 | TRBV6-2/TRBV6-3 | CASSYRRDSYEQYF | TGTGCCAGCAGTTACCGTAGGGACAGCTACGAGCAGTACTTC
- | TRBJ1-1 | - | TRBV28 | CASSLLFGRFNTEAFF | TGTGCCAGCAGTTTACTATTCGGTAGGTTCAACACTGAAGCTTTCTTT
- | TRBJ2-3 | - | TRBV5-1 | CASSLDGRDTDTQYF | TGCGCCAGCAGCTTGGATGGCAGAGACACAGATACGCAGTATTTT
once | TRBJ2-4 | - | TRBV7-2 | CASSTGQLAKNIQYF | TGTGCCAGCAGCACCGGACAGCTAGCCAAAAACATTCAGTACTTC
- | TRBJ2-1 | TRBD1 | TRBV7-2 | CASSLRTGGGEQFF | TGTGCCAGCAGCCTCCGGACAGGTGGCGGTGAGCAGTTCTTC
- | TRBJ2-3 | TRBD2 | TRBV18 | CASSFPSGRSSDTQYF | TGTGCCAGCTCATTCCCTAGCGGGAGGAGCTCAGATACGCAGTATTTT
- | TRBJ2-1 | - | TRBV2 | CASSPDLGSYNEQFF | TGTGCCAGCAGTCCGGACTTAGGCTCCTACAATGAGCAGTTCTTC
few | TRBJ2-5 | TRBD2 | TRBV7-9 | CASSLAGRALETQYF | TGTGCCAGCAGCTTAGCCGGGAGGGCTTTAGAGACCCAGTACTTC
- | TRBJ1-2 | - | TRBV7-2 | CASSLDRVGYGYTF | TGTGCCAGCAGCTTAGACAGGGTAGGCTATGGCTACACCTTC
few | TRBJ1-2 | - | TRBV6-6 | CASRLVNYGYTF | TGTGCCAGCAGATTAGTTAACTATGGCTACACCTTC
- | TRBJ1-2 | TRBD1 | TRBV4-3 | CASSQGGTGLYGYGYTF | TGCGCCAGCAGCCAGGGTGGGACAGGCCTTTACGGTTATGGCTACACCTTC
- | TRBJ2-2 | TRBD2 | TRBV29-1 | CSVSTSARSTGELFF | TGCAGCGTTAGTACTAGCGCCCGGTCCACCGGGGAGCTGTTTTTT
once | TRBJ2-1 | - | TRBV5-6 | CASSSGAGYNEQFF | TGTGCCAGCAGCTCGGGGGCGGGTTACAATGAGCAGTTCTTC
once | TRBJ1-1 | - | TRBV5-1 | CASSIQGNTEAFF | TGCGCCAGCAGCATACAGGGGAACACTGAAGCTTTCTTT
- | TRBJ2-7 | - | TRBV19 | CASSMARYYEQYF | TGTGCCAGTAGTATGGCTCGGTACTACGAGCAGTACTTC
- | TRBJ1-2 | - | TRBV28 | CASIPYRDRGGYTF | TGTGCCAGCATCCCTTACAGGGATAGAGGTGGCTACACCTTC
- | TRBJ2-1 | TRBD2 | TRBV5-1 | CASSLTTSGSADNEQFF | TGCGCCAGCAGCTTGACGACTAGCGGGAGTGCGGACAATGAGCAGTTCTTC
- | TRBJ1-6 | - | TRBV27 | CASSSSGHNSPLHF | TGTGCCAGCAGTTCCAGCGGCCATAATTCACCCCTCCACTTT
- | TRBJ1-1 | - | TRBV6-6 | CASSSGLGTEAFF | TGTGCCAGCAGTTCAGGGCTCGGCACTGAAGCTTTCTTT
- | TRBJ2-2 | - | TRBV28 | CASLSTARTGELFF | TGTGCCAGCTTATCAACCGCGAGGACCGGGGAGCTGTTTTTT
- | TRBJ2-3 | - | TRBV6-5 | CASSPTTTLSDTQYF | TGTGCCAGCAGTCCGACAACGACGCTCTCAGATACGCAGTATTTT
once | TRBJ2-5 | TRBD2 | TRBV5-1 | CASSLAQTSAETQYF | TGCGCCAGCAGCTTGGCGCAGACTAGCGCAGAGACCCAGTACTTC
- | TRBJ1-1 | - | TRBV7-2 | CASSLHTEAFF | TGTGCCAGCAGCTTACACACTGAAGCTTTCTTT
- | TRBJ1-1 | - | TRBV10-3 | CAISEGPRGTEAFF | TGTGCCATCAGTGAGGGCCCAAGGGGCACTGAAGCTTTCTTT